The 23 T cell receptor beta chains reported below all come from one sample, sequenced in a study of blood T cell repertoires in COVID-19. The protocol was immunoSEQ multiplex PCR, while the TCRdb copy is restricted to in-frame clones and leaves out a portion. The data contain almost 100,000 clones, roughly 86% of them singletons. The sample taken for sequencing was peripheral blood. The source is a man in his forties or fifties with acute or convalescent COVID-19.

CDR3 in DNA: TGTGCCAGCAGCCAAGGACAGGGCAACACCGGGGAGCTGTTTTTT. It yields the protein CASSQGQGNTGELFF. This sequence joins TRBV14 and TRBJ2-2, with 7 positions matching TRBD1. V lost 1 base and J lost 2; bases outside the gene matches: 1. Germline CDR1 SGHDN, CDR2 FVKESK. This CDR3 has 15 residues.

The genes are TRBV14 and TRBJ1-1; no clear D gene. V gave up 2 bases and J gave up 5 bases, with 3 bases separating them. Looked up from germline, CDR1 is SGHDN and CDR2 is FVKESK. CDR3 length: 11 residues. In DNA form, the CDR3 reads TGTGCCAGCAGCCAACTGACTGAAGCTTTCTTT. Its translation is CASSQLTEAFF.

To note about this clone: Distinct nucleotide sequences in the sample also encode this CDR3. The chain recombines TRBV27 with TRBJ2-2, with D possibly TRBD2 on 5 matching bases. CDR3 size: 14 residues. Trimming pared 4 bases from V and 2 bases from J, leaving 8 bases between. Germline V CDR1 and CDR2: MNHEY, SMNVEV (reference sequence). Written as DNA, the CDR3 is TGTGCCAGCAGTTCGGGATCAAACACCGGGGAGCTGTTTTTT. This sequence encodes CASSSGSNTGELFF.

This chain connects TRBV10-1 to TRBJ1-1; no reliable D call. V gave up 10 bases and J gave up 2 bases, with 14 bases separating them. Germline V gene lookup returns CDR1 WNHNN and CDR2 SYGVQD (reference sequence). The CDR3 contains 13 residues. Written as DNA, the CDR3 is TGCGCCACCCGATCGACATTAAACACTGAAGCTTTCTTT. Protein sequence: CATRSTLNTEAFF.

The chain is built from TRBV4-2 and TRBJ2-5; 11 bases line up with TRBD2. The CDR3 sequence is 18 residues long. Germline V gene sequence: CDR1 LGHNA, CDR2 YNFKEQ. Germline trimming cut 3 bases from V and 3 bases from J; bases unmatched to any gene: 12. The CDR3 protein is CASSQTWTSGRKKETQYF. In DNA, the CDR3 is TGTGCCAGCAGCCAGACCTGGACTAGCGGGCGGAAAAAAGAGACCCAGTACTTC.

The genes are TRBV4-1 and TRBJ2-2; D possibly corresponds to TRBD1 (6 bases). Looked up from germline, CDR1 is MGHRA and CDR2 is YSYEKL. V dropped 4 bases and J dropped 4 bases, with 16 bases sitting between them. The CDR3 spans 16 residues. The CDR3 bases are TGCGCCAGCAGCCTACAGGGTTGGGGCTCCACCGGGGAGCTGTTTTTT. Protein sequence: CASSLQGWGSTGELFF.

This clone was detected once. This chain uses TRBV19 with TRBJ2-1; 9 nucleotides line up with TRBD2. Trimming at V came to 10 bases and at J to 3 bases, leaving 7 bases not matched to a gene. CDR1 and CDR2 from the germline V gene are LNHDA and SQIVND (reference sequence). CDR3 length equals 14 residues. CDR3 sequence reads: CATRGLADYNEQFF. CDR3 sequence (DNA): TGTGCCACTCGGGGACTAGCTGACTACAATGAGCAGTTCTTC.

The rearrangement uses TRBV5-1 and TRBJ2-1, with 7 bases aligning to TRBD2. CDR1 and CDR2 from the germline V gene are SGHRS and YFSETQ. J gave up 1 base and V 1 base, and 2 bases lay outside the gene matches. The CDR3 has 15 residues. The CDR3 DNA is TGCGCCAGCAGCTTGTGGGAGGGATCCTACAATGAGCAGTTCTTC. It is translated as CASSLWEGSYNEQFF.

This sequence joins TRBV11-1 and TRBJ2-1; 15 bases match TRBD2. CDR1 SGHAT and CDR2 FQDESV come from the germline V gene (reference sequence). This CDR3 is built from 15 residues. Unmatched junction bases numbered 3, after V lost 5 bases and J lost 7 bases. CDR3 sequence (DNA): TGTGCCAGCAGCGAAGGGACTAGCGGGAGGAATGAGCAGTTCTTC. This translates into CASSEGTSGRNEQFF.

The V and J genes are TRBV11-2 and TRBJ2-1; 8 bases agree with TRBD2. The CDR3 totals 15 residues. Germline values: CDR1 SGHAT, CDR2 FQNNGV. V lost 5 bases, J lost 3 bases, and 6 bases stayed unmatched. The CDR3 nucleotides read TGTGCCAGCAGCCGGGGACTAGATCTCTACAATGAGCAGTTCTTC. Its protein is CASSRGLDLYNEQFF.

This chain links TRBV27 with TRBJ2-7, with 9 bases lining up with TRBD2. Germline V gene lookup returns CDR1 MNHEY and CDR2 SMNVEV (reference sequence). V was pared by 8 bases and J by 4 bases, with 15 bases of the junction left unmatched. The CDR3 has 16 amino acids. CDR3 amino acids: CASRPGLREGRYEQYF. CDR3 coding DNA: TGTGCCAGCCGCCCCGGTTTGCGGGAGGGCCGGTACGAGCAGTACTTC.

The CDR3 region is CASSLHRGRTDTQYF. CDR3 in DNA: TGTGCCAGCAGCCTTCACAGGGGGCGCACAGATACGCAGTATTTT. This chain uses TRBV2 with TRBJ2-3; 9 bases are shared with TRBD1. Germline V gene lookup returns CDR1 SNHLY and CDR2 FYNNEI. V was clipped by 6 bases and J by 1 base; unmatched bases: 5. The CDR3 has 15 amino acids.

The chain recombines TRBV3-1 (or the pseudogene TRBV3-2) with TRBJ2-7, with TRBD2 identical over 11 bases. The CDR3 length is 15 residues. Germline assignment: CDR1 LGHDT and CDR2 YNNKEL (reference sequence). The junction had 5 bases not matched to a gene; V was cut back by 4 bases and J by 3 bases. The CDR3 DNA is TGTGCCAGCAGCCTTGTGACTAGCGGGGACTACGAGCAGTACTTC. Translating it yields CASSLVTSGDYEQYF.

The genes are TRBV19 and TRBJ1-5, with 8 nucleotides matching TRBD1. V was clipped by 3 bases and J by 6 bases; unmatched bases: 7. This CDR3 spans 15 amino acids. Germline V CDR1 and CDR2: LNHDA, SQIVND (reference sequence). The CDR3 spells CASSMTRTGIQPQHF. CDR3 nucleotide sequence: TGTGCCAGTAGTATGACCAGGACAGGGATTCAGCCCCAGCATTTT.

The V call is TRBV9, the J call TRBJ2-2; 8 bases are shared with TRBD2. Germline V gives CDR1 SGDLS, CDR2 YYNGEE. V dropped 7 bases and J dropped 7; count of bases not matched to a gene: 12. The CDR3 is made up of 15 amino acids. The CDR3 coding sequence is TGTGCCAGCTCCCCAGGGACTAGTCAAAACGGGGAGCTGTTTTTT. Translating gives CASSPGTSQNGELFF.

Regarding this clone: The same CDR3 is also encoded by other DNA sequences in this sample. The chain is built from TRBV5-1 and TRBJ2-2; 8 nucleotides agree with TRBD1. The CDR3 contains 15 residues. J lost 1 base, V lost 4 bases, and 3 bases had no gene match. CDR1 SGHRS and CDR2 YFSETQ come from the germline V gene. The CDR3 here is CASSPGTGNTGELFF. In DNA form, the CDR3 reads TGCGCCAGCAGCCCGGGGACAGGGAACACCGGGGAGCTGTTTTTT.

The chain employs TRBV4-1 and TRBJ2-7; 7 nucleotides line up with TRBD2. Looked up from germline, CDR1 is MGHRA and CDR2 is YSYEKL. The CDR3 has 17 residues. The junction had 11 bases not matched to a gene; V was cut back by 1 base and J by 2 bases. CDR3 coding DNA: TGCGCCAGCAGCCAAGCATTCAGGGCTAGCGGACCCTACGAGCAGTACTTC. Its protein product is CASSQAFRASGPYEQYF.

V gene TRBV20-1 combines with J gene TRBJ1-1; D possibly corresponds to TRBD1 (6 bases). This CDR3 contains 13 residues. Per germline, CDR1 DFQATT and CDR2 SNEGSKA (reference sequence). V was clipped by 3 bases and J by 1 base, with 9 bases between them. The CDR3 protein is CSASDRPNTEAFF. DNA of the CDR3: TGCAGTGCTAGTGACAGGCCGAACACTGAAGCTTTCTTT.

The V and J genes are TRBV19 and TRBJ2-5, with TRBD1 matching over 7 bases. V trimming: 6 bases; J trimming: 0 bases; junction bases outside the gene matches: 4. Per germline, CDR1 LNHDA and CDR2 SQIVND (reference sequence). The length of the CDR3 is 14 residues. This CDR3 reads CASRTTGDQETQYF. The CDR3 DNA sequence: TGTGCCAGTAGAACTACAGGGGACCAAGAGACCCAGTACTTC.

J is TRBJ1-5 and V is TRBV6-5; 11 bases align to TRBD1. The V gene end was trimmed by 8 bases and the J gene end by 1 base; junction bases not matched to a gene: 1. The CDR3 sequence is 14 residues long. CDR1 and CDR2 from the germline V gene are MNHEY and SVGAGI. The CDR3 loop is CASGTGGSNQPQHF. The CDR3 nucleotides are TGTGCCAGCGGGACAGGGGGAAGCAATCAGCCCCAGCATTTT.

The chain recombines TRBV7-9 with TRBJ2-2, with 7 bases identical to TRBD1. The CDR3 sequence is 16 residues long. V lost 5 bases, J lost 2 bases, and 8 bases stayed unmatched. The germline gives CDR1 SEHNR, CDR2 FQNEAQ (reference sequence). CDR3 DNA: TGTGCCAGCAGCACTTGGACAGGAGGAAACACCGGGGAGCTGTTTTTT. Protein product: CASSTWTGGNTGELFF.

The chain recombines TRBV7-9 with TRBJ2-3, with TRBD2 matching over 7 bases. The CDR3 sequence is 16 residues long. J gave up 2 bases and V 5 bases, and 10 bases lay outside the gene matches. Germline V gene data show CDR1 as SEHNR and CDR2 as FQNEAQ (reference sequence). CDR3 region: CASSKRASGITDTQYF. CDR3 nucleotide sequence: TGTGCCAGCAGCAAACGGGCTAGCGGAATCACAGATACGCAGTATTTT.

In its sample, this clone was seen a few times. The rearrangement joins TRBV4-1 to TRBJ1-4; a possible D gene is TRBD1 (5 bases). The V gene lost 2 bases and the J gene lost 4 bases, with 11 bases spanning the gap. The length of the CDR3 is 15 residues. Germline CDR1 is MGHRA and CDR2 is YSYEKL. This CDR3 reads CASSQIQVFNEKLFF. The CDR3 coding sequence is TGCGCCAGCAGCCAAATACAGGTCTTTAATGAAAAACTGTTTTTT.